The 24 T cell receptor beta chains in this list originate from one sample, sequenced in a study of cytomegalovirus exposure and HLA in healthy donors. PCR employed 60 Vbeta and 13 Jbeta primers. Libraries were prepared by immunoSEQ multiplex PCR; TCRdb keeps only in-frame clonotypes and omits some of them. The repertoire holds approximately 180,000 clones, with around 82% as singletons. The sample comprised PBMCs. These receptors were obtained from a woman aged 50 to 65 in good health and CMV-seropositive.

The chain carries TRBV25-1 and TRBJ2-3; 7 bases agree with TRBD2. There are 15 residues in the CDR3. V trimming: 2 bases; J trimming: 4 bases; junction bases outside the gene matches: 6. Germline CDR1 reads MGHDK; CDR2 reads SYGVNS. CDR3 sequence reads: CASSERGGEPDTQYF. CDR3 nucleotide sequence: TGTGCCAGCAGTGAAAGGGGAGGGGAACCAGATACGCAGTATTTT.

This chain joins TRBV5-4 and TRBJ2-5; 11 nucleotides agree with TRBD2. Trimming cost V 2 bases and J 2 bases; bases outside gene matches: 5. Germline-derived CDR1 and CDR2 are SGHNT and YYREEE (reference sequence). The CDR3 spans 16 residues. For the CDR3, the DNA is TGTGCCAGCAGCTTCGCTAGCGGGGGGAGACAAGAGACCCAGTACTTC. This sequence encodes CASSFASGGRQETQYF. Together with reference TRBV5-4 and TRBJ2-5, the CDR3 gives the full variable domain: ETGVTQSPTHLIKTRGQQVTLRCSSQSGHNTVSWYQQALGQGPQFIFQYYREEENGRGNFPPRFSGLQFPNYSSELNVNALELDDSALYLCASSFASGGRQETQYFGPGTRLLVL.

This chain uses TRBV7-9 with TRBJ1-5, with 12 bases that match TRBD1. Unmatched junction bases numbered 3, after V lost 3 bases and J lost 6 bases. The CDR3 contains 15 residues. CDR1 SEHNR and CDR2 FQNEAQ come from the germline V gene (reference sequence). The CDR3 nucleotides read TGTGCCAGCAGCTTCGGGACAGGGGGCGGTCAGCCCCAGCATTTT. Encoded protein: CASSFGTGGGQPQHF.

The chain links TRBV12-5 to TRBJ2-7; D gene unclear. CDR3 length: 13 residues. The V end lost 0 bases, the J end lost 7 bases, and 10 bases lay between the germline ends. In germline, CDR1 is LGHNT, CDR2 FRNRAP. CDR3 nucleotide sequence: TGTGCTAGTGGTTTGGTCCGCCGAGCGGAGCAGTACTTC. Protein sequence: CASGLVRRAEQYF.

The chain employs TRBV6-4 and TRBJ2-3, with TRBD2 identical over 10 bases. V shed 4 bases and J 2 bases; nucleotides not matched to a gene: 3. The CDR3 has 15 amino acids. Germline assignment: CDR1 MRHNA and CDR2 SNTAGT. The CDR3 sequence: CASSVGLADTDTQYF. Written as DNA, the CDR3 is TGTGCCAGCAGTGTAGGACTAGCGGACACAGATACGCAGTATTTT.

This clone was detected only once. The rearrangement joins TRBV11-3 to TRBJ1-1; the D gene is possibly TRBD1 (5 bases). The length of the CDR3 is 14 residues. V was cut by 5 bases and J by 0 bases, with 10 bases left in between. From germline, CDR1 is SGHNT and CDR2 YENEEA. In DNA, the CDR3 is TGTGCCAGCAGCCAGGGAGGGATGAACACTGAAGCTTTCTTT. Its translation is CASSQGGMNTEAFF.

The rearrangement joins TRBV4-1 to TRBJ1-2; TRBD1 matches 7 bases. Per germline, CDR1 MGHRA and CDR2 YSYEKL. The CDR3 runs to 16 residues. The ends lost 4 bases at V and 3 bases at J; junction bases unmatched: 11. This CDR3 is CASSPPGGQEYYGYTF. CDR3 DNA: TGCGCCAGCAGCCCCCCCGGAGGACAGGAATACTATGGCTACACCTTC.

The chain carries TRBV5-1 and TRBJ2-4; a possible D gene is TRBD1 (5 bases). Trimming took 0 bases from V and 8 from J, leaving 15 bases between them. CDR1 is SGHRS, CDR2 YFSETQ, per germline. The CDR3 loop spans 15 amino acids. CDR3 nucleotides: TGCGCCAGCAGCTTGGATGGGGCAAGGGTGGACATTCAGTACTTC. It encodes CASSLDGARVDIQYF.

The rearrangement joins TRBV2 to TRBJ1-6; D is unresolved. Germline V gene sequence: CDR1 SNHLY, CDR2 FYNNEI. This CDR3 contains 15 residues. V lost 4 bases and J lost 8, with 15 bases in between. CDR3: CASSVRKAGYSPLHF. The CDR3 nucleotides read TGTGCCAGCAGTGTAAGGAAGGCCGGGTATTCACCCCTCCACTTT.

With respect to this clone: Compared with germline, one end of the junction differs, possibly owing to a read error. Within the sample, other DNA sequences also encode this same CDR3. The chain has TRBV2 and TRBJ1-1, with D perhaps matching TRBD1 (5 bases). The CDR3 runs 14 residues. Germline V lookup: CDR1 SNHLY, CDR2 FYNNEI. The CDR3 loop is CARPKEGMNTEAFF. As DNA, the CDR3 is TGTGCCAGACCCAAGGAGGGGATGAATACTGAAGCTTTCTTT.

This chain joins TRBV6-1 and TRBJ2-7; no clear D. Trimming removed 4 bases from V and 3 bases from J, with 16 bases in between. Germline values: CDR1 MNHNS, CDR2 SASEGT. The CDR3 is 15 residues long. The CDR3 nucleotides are TGTGCCAGCAGTGCATCCGGGTACGGTCACTACGAGCAGTACTTC. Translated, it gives CASSASGYGHYEQYF.

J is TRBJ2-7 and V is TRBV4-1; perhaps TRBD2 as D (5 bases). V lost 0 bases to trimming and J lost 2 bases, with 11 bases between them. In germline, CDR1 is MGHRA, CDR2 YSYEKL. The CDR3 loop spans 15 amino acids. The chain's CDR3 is CASSQERTPTYEQYF. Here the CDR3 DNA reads TGCGCCAGCAGCCAAGAAAGGACTCCCACCTACGAGCAGTACTTC.

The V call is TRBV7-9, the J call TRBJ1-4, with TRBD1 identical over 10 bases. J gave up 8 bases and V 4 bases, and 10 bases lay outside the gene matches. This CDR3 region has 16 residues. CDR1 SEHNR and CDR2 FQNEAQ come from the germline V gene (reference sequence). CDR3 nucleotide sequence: TGTGCCAGCAGCTCTAGATTGGGACAGGGGCAAGAAAAACTGTTTTTT. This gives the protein CASSSRLGQGQEKLFF.

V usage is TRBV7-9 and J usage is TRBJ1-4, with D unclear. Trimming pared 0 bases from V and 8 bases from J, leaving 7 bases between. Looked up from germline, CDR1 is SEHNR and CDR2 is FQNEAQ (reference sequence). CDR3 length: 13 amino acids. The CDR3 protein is CASSLALSEKLFF. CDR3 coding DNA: TGTGCCAGCAGCTTAGCCCTATCGGAAAAACTGTTTTTT.

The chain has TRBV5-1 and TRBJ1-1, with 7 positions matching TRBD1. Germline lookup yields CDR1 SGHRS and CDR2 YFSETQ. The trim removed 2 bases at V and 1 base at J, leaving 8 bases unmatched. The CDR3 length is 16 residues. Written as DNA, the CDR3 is TGCGCCAGCAGCTTTGAAGGGGGCATTGAGAACACTGAAGCTTTCTTT. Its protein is CASSFEGGIENTEAFF.

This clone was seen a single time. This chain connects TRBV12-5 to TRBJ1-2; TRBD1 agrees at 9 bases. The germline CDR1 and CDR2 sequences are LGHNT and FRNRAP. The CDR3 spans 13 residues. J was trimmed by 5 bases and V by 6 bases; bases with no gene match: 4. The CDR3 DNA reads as TGTGCTAGTGGCCTGACAGGGGGATATGGCTACACCTTC. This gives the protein CASGLTGGYGYTF.

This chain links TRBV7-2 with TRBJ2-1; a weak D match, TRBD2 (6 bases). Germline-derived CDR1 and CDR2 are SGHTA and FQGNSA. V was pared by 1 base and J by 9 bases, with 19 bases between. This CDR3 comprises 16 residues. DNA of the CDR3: TGTGCCAGCAGCTTAGAGGGGTCCGCAATGGAGGGTGAGCAGTTCTTC. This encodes CASSLEGSAMEGEQFF.

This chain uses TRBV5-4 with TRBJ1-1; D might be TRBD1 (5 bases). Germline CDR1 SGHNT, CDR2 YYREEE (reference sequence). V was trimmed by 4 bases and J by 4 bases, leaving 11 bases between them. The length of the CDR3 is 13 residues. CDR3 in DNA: TGTGCCAGCAGCCAACGGGGGGGCACTGAAGCTTTCTTT. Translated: CASSQRGGTEAFF.

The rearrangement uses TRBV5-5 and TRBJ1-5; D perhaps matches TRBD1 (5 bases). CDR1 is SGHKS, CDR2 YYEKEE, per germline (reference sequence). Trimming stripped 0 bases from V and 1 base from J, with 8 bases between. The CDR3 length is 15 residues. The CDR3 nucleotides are TGTGCCAGCAGCTTGGCAGGGAGGAGCAATCAGCCCCAGCATTTT. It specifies CASSLAGRSNQPQHF.

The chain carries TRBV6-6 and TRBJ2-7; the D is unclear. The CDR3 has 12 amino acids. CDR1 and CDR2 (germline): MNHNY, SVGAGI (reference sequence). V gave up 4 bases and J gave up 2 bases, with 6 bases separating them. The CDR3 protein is CASSLSPYEQYF. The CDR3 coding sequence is TGTGCCAGCAGTTTGTCTCCCTACGAGCAGTACTTC.

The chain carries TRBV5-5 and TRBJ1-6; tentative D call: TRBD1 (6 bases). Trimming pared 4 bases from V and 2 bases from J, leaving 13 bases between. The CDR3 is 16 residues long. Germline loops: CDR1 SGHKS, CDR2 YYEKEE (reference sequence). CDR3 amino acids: CASSGPGVPYNSPLHF. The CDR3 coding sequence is TGTGCCAGCAGCGGCCCAGGGGTCCCCTATAATTCACCCCTCCACTTT.

In DNA, the CDR3 is TGTGCCAGCAGCGTAGGGACAGGGGACTATGGCTACACCTTC. Translated: CASSVGTGDYGYTF. This sequence joins TRBV9 and TRBJ1-2; 9 bases align to TRBD1. The germline V gene encodes CDR1 SGDLS and CDR2 YYNGEE. The CDR3 has 14 residues. The J segment lost 3 bases and the V segment lost 0 bases, leaving 0 bases of the junction unmatched.

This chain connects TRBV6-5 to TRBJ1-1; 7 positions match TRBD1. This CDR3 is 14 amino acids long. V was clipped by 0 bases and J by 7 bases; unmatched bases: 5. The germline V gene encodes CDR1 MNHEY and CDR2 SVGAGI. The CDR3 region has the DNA TGTGCCAGCAGTTACTCGGACAGGAGCATTGAAGCTTTCTTT. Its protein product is CASSYSDRSIEAFF.

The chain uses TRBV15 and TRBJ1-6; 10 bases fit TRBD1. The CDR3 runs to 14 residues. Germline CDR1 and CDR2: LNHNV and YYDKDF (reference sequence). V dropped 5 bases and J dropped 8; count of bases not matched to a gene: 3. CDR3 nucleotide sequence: TGTGCCACCAGCCGCGGGACAGGGGATTCACCCCTCCACTTT. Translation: CATSRGTGDSPLHF.